This TCR beta chain was found in a study of blood T cell repertoires in COVID-19. The V gene's germline CDR1 is SGHVS and CDR2 FQNEAQ. V was shortened by 0 bases and J by 8 bases, with 14 bases between the two germline ends. The CDR3 runs 16 residues. TCRdb keeps only in-frame clones here, not all; method: immunoSEQ multiplex PCR. The profile shows around 170,000 clones, approximately 74% of them singletons. The receptor's source is a woman aged 80 or over with acute or convalescent COVID-19. The gene calls are TRBV7-8 and TRBJ1-6; no clear D gene. The sequencing sample was made of peripheral blood. The CDR3 DNA reads as TGTGCCAGCAGCTTAGCTCCCCAGGCGGGAGATTCACCCCTCCACTTT. It translates to CASSLAPQAGDSPLHF.